These 28 T cell receptor beta chains were sequenced from one sample in a study of CD8+CD57+ T cells in acquired aplastic anemia. Patients picked for sequencing had shown CD8+CD57+ cell expansion detected by flow cytometry. The template used for profiling TCR beta VDJ and CDR3 was genomic DNA. TCRdb fed the reads into MiXCR, producing one record per CDR3 protein. This table holds some 200,000 distinct CDR3 sequences, under 50% found once. Sample: sorted CD4+, CD8+, or CD8+CD57+ T cells (not recorded which) from PBMCs. These receptors were obtained from a human donor with aplastic anemia.

This clonotype appeared once. One junction end disagrees with the germline gene, perhaps due to a read error. The chain couples TRBV7-9 to TRBJ2-3; 7 bases agree with TRBD1. The CDR3 has 14 amino acids. Germline V gives CDR1 SEHNR, CDR2 FQNEAQ (reference sequence). The CDR3 DNA is TGCGCCAGCAGCTTCCGACAGGGTACAGATACGCAGTATTTT. Translation gives CASSFRQGTDTQYF. The whole variable domain, filled in from reference TRBV7-9 and TRBJ2-3, reads DTGVSQNPRHKITKRGQNVTFRCDPISEHNRLYWYRQTLGQGPEFLTYFQNEAQLEKSRLLSDRFSAERPKGSFSTLEIQRTEQGDSAMYLCASSFRQGTDTQYFGPGTRLTVL.

This clonotype was picked up many times. The chain links TRBV5-1 to TRBJ1-6, with D uncertain. The ends were cut back, 4 bases at V and 7 bases at J, with 18 bases in the middle. This CDR3 contains 16 residues. CDR1 and CDR2 (germline): SGHRS, YFSETQ. CDR3 nucleotides: TGCGCCAGCAGCCCTCAGCGAGGTTTTGGAAATTCACCCCTCCACTTT. It is translated as CASSPQRGFGNSPLHF.

This clonotype showed up just a few times. This chain connects TRBV29-1 to TRBJ1-4; D is perhaps TRBD1 (6 bases). The germline CDR1 and CDR2 sequences are SQVTM and ANQGSEA. Trimming removed 6 bases at V and 5 bases at J, with 10 bases between. The CDR3 has 12 amino acids. The CDR3 DNA reads as TGCAGCGTAAGGGGGGGCAATGAAAAACTGTTTTTT. Residues: CSVRGGNEKLFF.

This clonotype has ten or more counts. The chain is built from TRBV15 and TRBJ2-3; 7 bases agree with TRBD2. CDR1 and CDR2 from the germline V gene are LNHNV and YYDKDF (reference sequence). The CDR3 contains 19 residues. The J segment lost 9 bases and the V segment lost 3 bases, leaving 24 bases of the junction unmatched. CDR3 amino acids: CATSSRGRSYGGSRTTQYF. For the CDR3, the DNA is TGTGCCACCAGCAGTCGTGGTCGTTCTTACGGGGGGTCCCGGACCACGCAGTATTTT.

To note about this clonotype: A read error may explain this, as a much larger clone is one base away. The chain combines TRBV19 with TRBJ1-2, with D unresolved. The CDR3 runs to 13 residues. Germline values: CDR1 LNHDA, CDR2 SQIVND (reference sequence). CDR3 region: CASSAASFYGCTF. CDR3 coding DNA: TGTGCCAGTTCGGCCGCCAGCTTCTATGGCTGCACCTTC.

This clonotype was observed at least ten times. This chain links TRBV5-1 with TRBJ1-2, with D possibly TRBD1 on 5 matching bases. The germline V gene encodes CDR1 SGHRS and CDR2 YFSETQ. CDR3 length equals 14 residues. The ends were cut back, 0 bases at V and 3 bases at J, with 9 bases in the middle. This CDR3 is CASSLAGLDYGYTF. The CDR3 DNA reads TGCGCCAGCAGCTTGGCAGGGTTGGACTATGGCTACACCTTC.

Of note for this clonotype: A much larger clone lies one base from this, so it may be a read error. The chain has TRBV7-3 and TRBJ2-5; D gene unclear. The germline V gene encodes CDR1 SGHTA and CDR2 FQGTGA. V lost 6 bases to trimming and J lost 4 bases, with 18 bases between them. This CDR3 contains 15 residues. The CDR3 region is CASSPRLVRIETQYF. The CDR3 DNA reads as TGTGCCAGCAGTCCCCGGCTAGTCAGGATAGAGACCCAGTACTTC. The full variable domain, with the rest looked up from reference TRBV7-3 and TRBJ2-5, is GAGVSQTPSNKVTEKGKYVELRCDPISGHTALYWYRQSLGQGPEFLIYFQGTGAADDSGLPNDRFFAVRPEGSVSTLKIQRTERGDSAVYLCASSPRLVRIETQYFGPGTRLLVL.

To note about this clonotype: This may stem from a read error, because a much larger clone lies one nucleotide away. The chain links TRBV5-1 to TRBJ1-4; no clear D gene. In germline, CDR1 is SGHRS, CDR2 YFSETQ. CDR3 length: 15 residues. CDR3 in amino acids: CAGSLEAGENEKLFF. DNA for the CDR3: TGCGCCGGCAGCTTGGAGGCAGGCGAAAATGAAAAACTGTTTTTT.

This clonotype was recorded at least ten times. The rearrangement links TRBV20-1 to TRBJ1-6; the D gene is possibly TRBD1 (6 bases). The CDR3 has 16 residues. Trimming took 5 bases from V and 7 from J, leaving 21 bases between them. In germline, CDR1 is DFQATT, CDR2 SNEGSKA (reference sequence). The CDR3 DNA follows: TGCAGTGCTGCAGGGGCTCGGGAAAGCGGCAATTCACCCCTCCACTTT. Translating it yields CSAAGARESGNSPLHF.

The rearrangement joins TRBV7-3 to TRBJ2-1; TRBD2 might be the D (7 bases). Looked up from germline, CDR1 is SGHTA and CDR2 is FQGTGA. V lost 5 bases to trimming and J lost 5 bases, with 19 bases between them. The CDR3 has 16 amino acids. This CDR3 is CASSQEWGGPHNEQFF. CDR3 DNA: TGTGCCAGCAGCCAAGAGTGGGGGGGGCCCCACAATGAGCAGTTCTTC.

The rearrangement uses TRBV7-9 and TRBJ2-1; 16 nucleotides match TRBD2. The CDR3 loop spans 17 amino acids. The junction had 4 bases not matched to a gene; V was cut back by 1 base and J by 7 bases. Germline loops: CDR1 SEHNR, CDR2 FQNEAQ (reference sequence). DNA of the CDR3: TGTGCCAGCAGCTTAGATGGGACTAGCGGGGGGGGGAATGAGCAGTTCTTC. Its translation is CASSLDGTSGGGNEQFF.

V usage is TRBV2 and J usage is TRBJ1-5; 9 nucleotides agree with TRBD1. Germline V gene data show CDR1 as SNHLY and CDR2 as FYNNEI. This CDR3 comprises 17 residues. The V segment lost 4 bases and the J segment 2 bases; nucleotides outside the gene matches: 9. CDR3 residues: CASSGDRDLGGNQPQHF. CDR3 sequence (DNA): TGTGCCAGCAGTGGGGACAGGGATTTGGGTGGCAATCAGCCCCAGCATTTT.

The V call is TRBV19, the J call TRBJ1-5, with a possible D match to TRBD1 (6 bases). V dropped 6 bases and J dropped 3 bases, with 15 bases sitting between them. The V gene's germline CDR1 is LNHDA and CDR2 SQIVND (reference sequence). The CDR3 extends over 15 amino acids. The CDR3 sequence: CASSFKRQVNQPQHF. CDR3 DNA sequence: TGTGCCAGTAGCTTTAAAAGACAGGTCAATCAGCCCCAGCATTTT.

Points on this clonotype: The conserved final phenylalanine or tryptophan is absent from the CDR3, which likely points to a read error. The DNA is omitted, as the CDR3 cannot be located on it reliably, and the CDR3 follows TCRdb's listing. The chain recombines TRBV5-1 with TRBJ1-5. The CDR3 is 8 amino acids in total, end residues counted. The germline gives CDR1 SGHRS, CDR2 YFSETQ. CDR3 sequence reads: CASSLAQS.

The chain links TRBV10-3 to TRBJ1-2; D gene uncertain. The CDR3 is 15 residues long. The germline CDR1 and CDR2 sequences are ENHRY and SYGVKD. V was clipped by 0 bases and J by 4 bases, with 12 bases between them. The CDR3 sequence is CAISESPPGIYGYTF. CDR3 nucleotide sequence: TGTGCCATCAGTGAGTCACCGCCTGGCATCTATGGCTACACCTTC.

This clonotype appeared a single time. The gene calls are TRBV2 and TRBJ2-7; TRBD2 agrees at 8 bases. CDR1 is SNHLY, CDR2 FYNNEI, per germline. The V and J ends lost 2 bases and 6 bases, in that order; junction bases with no gene match: 6. The CDR3 consists of 14 residues. The CDR3 region is CASSETTAGGEQYF. CDR3 in DNA: TGTGCCAGCAGTGAAACCACTGCGGGGGGCGAGCAGTACTTC.

In this sample, this clonotype turned up once. One base away lies a much larger clone, so this may be a sequencing read error. J is TRBJ2-3 and V is TRBV6-1; 8 positions agree with TRBD1. This CDR3 region has 15 residues. Germline assignment: CDR1 MNHNS and CDR2 SASEGT. V lost 4 bases and J lost 2; bases outside the gene matches: 5. The CDR3 nucleotides read TGTGCCAGCAGTGGCTCGGGACAGGTCACAGATACGCAGTATTTT. It specifies CASSGSGQVTDTQYF.

The gene calls are TRBV5-1 and TRBJ2-1; D perhaps matches TRBD2 (6 bases). V was clipped by 4 bases and J by 5 bases, with 10 bases between them. The CDR3 covers 13 residues. Germline lookup yields CDR1 SGHRS and CDR2 YFSETQ. The CDR3 bases are TGCGCCAGCAGCCTGCTAGCGAACAATGAGCAGTTCTTC. Its protein product is CASSLLANNEQFF. The full variable domain, in which reference TRBV5-1 and TRBJ2-1 provide the parts outside the CDR3, is KAGVTQTPRYLIKTRGQQVTLSCSPISGHRSVSWYQQTPGQGLQFLFEYFSETQRNKGNFPGRFSGRQFSNSRSEMNVSTLELGDSALYLCASSLLANNEQFFGPGTRLTVL.

The rearrangement uses TRBV10-3 and TRBJ2-7; tentatively, D is TRBD2 (5 bases). Germline lookup yields CDR1 ENHRY and CDR2 SYGVKD. This CDR3 has 12 residues. Trimming took off 6 bases at V and 2 bases at J, with 8 bases between the two ends. The chain's CDR3 is CAIRDGAYEQYF. CDR3 nucleotides: TGTGCCATCAGGGACGGGGCCTACGAGCAGTACTTC.

This clonotype came up many times. The chain is built from TRBV7-9 and TRBJ2-3; TRBD2 might be the D (7 bases). This CDR3 spans 16 amino acids. V lost 3 bases to trimming and J lost 2 bases, with 15 bases between them. Per the germline V gene, CDR1 is SEHNR and CDR2 is FQNEAQ (reference sequence). CDR3 residues: CASSFPTGGLTDTQYF. The CDR3 DNA is TGTGCCAGCAGCTTCCCCACGGGGGGCCTCACAGATACGCAGTATTTT. Looking up the rest from reference TRBV7-9 and TRBJ2-3 gives the full variable domain: DTGVSQNPRHKITKRGQNVTFRCDPISEHNRLYWYRQTLGQGPEFLTYFQNEAQLEKSRLLSDRFSAERPKGSFSTLEIQRTEQGDSAMYLCASSFPTGGLTDTQYFGPGTRLTVL.

For the CDR3, the DNA is TGTGCCACCTCCCAGGGAGACGGTTTTGCGGATACGCAGTATTTT. Amino acids: CATSQGDGFADTQYF. This chain uses TRBV24-1 with TRBJ2-3, with D perhaps TRBD1 or TRBD2 (5 bases each). The V end lost 9 bases, the J end lost 6 bases, and 21 bases lay between the germline ends. Germline values: CDR1 KGHDR, CDR2 SFDVKD. The CDR3 extends over 15 amino acids.

The chain joins TRBV14 to TRBJ2-7; D is unresolved. Trimming pared 3 bases from V and 4 bases from J, leaving 13 bases between. CDR1 is SGHDN and CDR2 is FVKESK in the germline V gene. This CDR3 has 14 residues. CDR3 sequence (DNA): TGTGCCAGCAGCCAGCTGTCGAGCGTTTACGAGCAGTACTTC. It codes for CASSQLSSVYEQYF.

The V gene is TRBV20-1, the J gene TRBJ1-1; D might be TRBD1 (6 bases). Germline assignment: CDR1 DFQATT and CDR2 SNEGSKA (reference sequence). The length of the CDR3 is 14 residues. Trimming removed 6 bases at V and 1 base at J, with 15 bases between. The DNA for the CDR3 is TGCAGTGCCCGAACAGGGCTTGGGAACACTGAAGCTTTCTTT. This sequence encodes CSARTGLGNTEAFF.

The chain recombines TRBV11-2 with TRBJ2-3; 10 bases map to TRBD2. The CDR3 totals 15 residues. V shed 5 bases and J 11 bases; nucleotides not matched to a gene: 13. CDR1 is SGHAT and CDR2 is FQNNGV in the germline V gene. The CDR3 spells CASSVSLAGYNEQYF. CDR3 sequence (DNA): TGTGCCAGCAGCGTATCACTAGCGGGGTACAATGAGCAGTATTTT.

The V and J genes are TRBV12-3 or TRBV12-4 and TRBJ2-2; the D call may be TRBD1 or TRBD2 (5 bases each). CDR3 length: 13 amino acids. V lost 7 bases, J lost 6 bases, and 12 bases lay in between. CDR3: CASTPRGAGELFF. Here the CDR3 DNA reads TGTGCCAGCACCCCCCGGGGCGCCGGGGAGCTGTTTTTT.

The chain carries TRBV3-1 and TRBJ2-7; D perhaps matches TRBD2 (6 bases). The CDR3 loop spans 14 amino acids. Germline values: CDR1 LGHDT, CDR2 YNNKEL (reference sequence). With 1 base removed from V and 7 bases from J, the gap between germline ends came to 14 bases. The CDR3 DNA reads TGTGCCAGCAGCCAAGGGGGGGTCGAAGGGGAGCAGTACTTC. Translation gives CASSQGGVEGEQYF.

As to this clonotype: A much larger clone differs by one base, so this may be a read error. This chain uses TRBV6-1 with TRBJ2-7; 8 bases map to TRBD1. Germline CDR1 reads MNHNS; CDR2 reads SASEGT. The CDR3 length is 14 residues. CDR3 bases: TGTGCCACCAGGTTAGGACAGGGCTGGTACGGGCAGTACTTC. Its translation is CATRLGQGWYGQYF.

This clonotype was recorded at least ten times. This chain joins TRBV4-1 and TRBJ1-6; 8 bases agree with TRBD1. The length of the CDR3 is 18 residues. Germline trimming cut 3 bases from V and 9 bases from J; bases unmatched to any gene: 16. Germline V gene sequence: CDR1 MGHRA, CDR2 YSYEKL. The CDR3 here is CASSHLWVRSRGRSPLHF. The CDR3 region has the DNA TGCGCCAGCAGCCATCTCTGGGTCAGGAGCAGGGGGCGTTCACCCCTCCACTTT.